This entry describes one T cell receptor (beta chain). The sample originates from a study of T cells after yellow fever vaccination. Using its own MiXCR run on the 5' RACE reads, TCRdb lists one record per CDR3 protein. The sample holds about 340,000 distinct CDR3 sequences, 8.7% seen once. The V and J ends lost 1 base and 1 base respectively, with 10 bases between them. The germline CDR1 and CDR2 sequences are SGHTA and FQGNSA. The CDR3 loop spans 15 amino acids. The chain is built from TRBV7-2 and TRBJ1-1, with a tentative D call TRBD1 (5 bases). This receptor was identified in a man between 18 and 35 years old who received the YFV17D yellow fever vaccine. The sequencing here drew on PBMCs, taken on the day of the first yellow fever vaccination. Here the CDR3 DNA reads TGTGCCAGCAGCTTAGGAGGGGCCCAGAACACTGAAGCTTTCTTT. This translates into CASSLGGAQNTEAFF.